The 14 T cell receptor beta chains presented below share a single source sample, sequenced in a study of OX40 agonist ivuxolimab in advanced cancers. Measured with immunoSEQ multiplex PCR; TCRdb has only the in-frame clones, and not every one. This sample has about 35,000 clones, with over 75% found just once. Sequencing was performed on CD4+ or CD8+ T cells sorted from blood, taken in a trial of the OX40 agonist ivuxolimab. These receptors originate from an adult with an advanced solid tumor such as melanoma, head and neck, liver or kidney cancer.

This clone was seen a handful of times. The chain links TRBV7-3 to TRBJ1-6, with D maybe TRBD1 (6 bases). The CDR3 length is 13 residues. Per germline, CDR1 SGHTA and CDR2 FQGTGA. Trimming cost V 5 bases and J 7 bases, with 9 bases left between them. CDR3 protein: CASSTGMNSPLHF. The CDR3, as DNA: TGTGCCAGCAGCACAGGGATGAATTCACCCCTCCACTTT.

This chain uses TRBV11-2 with TRBJ2-1, with 8 bases matching TRBD2. CDR1 and CDR2 (germline): SGHAT, FQNNGV. This CDR3 region has 16 residues. The trim removed 7 bases at V and 0 bases at J, leaving 8 bases unmatched. The CDR3 is CASKKGAGGSYNEQFF. The CDR3 DNA is TGTGCCAGCAAAAAAGGGGCGGGGGGCTCCTACAATGAGCAGTTCTTC.

As concerns this clone: Other nucleotide sequences from this sample produce the same CDR3. The chain joins TRBV9 to TRBJ1-2, with 7 bases identical to TRBD1. Germline trimming cut 0 bases from V and 2 bases from J; bases unmatched to any gene: 1. The germline gives CDR1 SGDLS, CDR2 YYNGEE. The CDR3 extends over 14 amino acids. DNA for the CDR3: TGTGCCAGCAGCGTAGGACAGGGAAACTATGGCTACACCTTC. Amino acids: CASSVGQGNYGYTF.

This clone occurred once. The gene calls are TRBV10-3 and TRBJ1-1; 7 nucleotides line up with TRBD1. Germline assignment: CDR1 ENHRY and CDR2 SYGVKD. The CDR3 spans 13 residues. J lost 6 bases, V lost 7 bases, and 8 bases had no gene match. CDR3 in amino acids: CAIKGGQGAEAFF. The CDR3 DNA reads TGTGCCATCAAAGGGGGCCAGGGCGCTGAAGCTTTCTTT.

V is TRBV2 and J is TRBJ1-2; no clear D gene. CDR1 is SNHLY, CDR2 FYNNEI, per germline. The ends were cut back, 4 bases at V and 1 base at J, with 7 bases in the middle. The CDR3 runs 13 residues. The CDR3 here is CASSVGNNYGYTF. CDR3 nucleotides: TGTGCCAGCAGTGTTGGGAATAACTATGGCTACACCTTC.

The gene calls are TRBV5-1 and TRBJ2-5, with 7 bases aligning to TRBD2. The last part of the DNA fits TRBJ2-7 better; the J call may be wrong. The CDR3 has 14 residues. Per germline, CDR1 SGHRS and CDR2 YFSETQ. CDR3 region: CASSGLGERYEQYF. CDR3 bases: TGCGCCAGCAGCGGACTAGGGGAAAGATACGAGCAGTACTTC.

A few counts support this clone. This rearrangement joins TRBV4-1 to TRBJ1-5, with D possibly matching TRBD1 (6 bases). Looked up from germline, CDR1 is MGHRA and CDR2 is YSYEKL. V was cut by 4 bases and J by 5 bases, with 15 bases left in between. CDR3 size: 15 residues. The CDR3 sequence: CASSRETGNYQPQHF. The CDR3 DNA sequence: TGCGCCAGCAGCCGGGAGACAGGAAATTATCAGCCCCAGCATTTT.

This clone was recorded once. The chain combines TRBV7-9 with TRBJ2-1, with 8 bases aligning to TRBD1. After removal of 6 bases from V and 8 bases from J, the junction contained 12 bases not matched to a gene. This CDR3 spans 15 amino acids. Germline assignment: CDR1 SEHNR and CDR2 FQNEAQ (reference sequence). CDR3 in amino acids: CASSALDRASDEQFF. For the CDR3, the DNA is TGTGCCAGCAGTGCATTGGACAGGGCCTCGGATGAGCAGTTCTTC.

This chain joins TRBV15 and TRBJ2-1; no clear D. V dropped 0 bases and J dropped 9 bases, with 12 bases sitting between them. The CDR3 is made up of 14 amino acids. Germline CDR1 LNHNV, CDR2 YYDKDF (reference sequence). CDR3 in amino acids: CATSRDRQSFEQFF. The CDR3 region has the DNA TGTGCCACCAGCAGAGATCGTCAGTCTTTTGAGCAGTTCTTC.

V gene TRBV10-3 combines with J gene TRBJ1-1; D not resolved. Trimming took 10 bases from V and 0 from J, leaving 15 bases between them. The length of the CDR3 is 14 residues. Germline CDR1 is ENHRY and CDR2 is SYGVKD. The CDR3 protein is CATKRGSVNTEAFF. The CDR3 DNA is TGTGCCACCAAAAGAGGGTCGGTGAACACTGAAGCTTTCTTT.

The chain uses TRBV29-1 and TRBJ2-1; 8 positions agree with TRBD2. V lost 3 bases to trimming and J lost 9 bases; unmatched junction nucleotides: 4. The germline V gene encodes CDR1 SQVTM and CDR2 ANQGSEA. The CDR3 runs 12 residues. DNA of the CDR3: TGCAGCGTTGAGGTAGCGGGGTCTGAGCAGTTCTTC. It encodes CSVEVAGSEQFF.

The table lists this clone with a few counts. The chain has TRBV27 and TRBJ1-6, with D uncertain. CDR3 size: 13 residues. Trimming removed 6 bases at V and 6 bases at J, with 9 bases between. Germline CDR1 MNHEY, CDR2 SMNVEV (reference sequence). CDR3 DNA sequence: TGTGCCAGCAGCGTAGAGGTTAATTCACCCCTCCACTTT. Its protein product is CASSVEVNSPLHF.

There are a few counts of this clone. The V gene is TRBV21-1, the J gene TRBJ2-1; the table's D call, TRBD2, was not checked against the DNA. TRBV21-1 is marked as a pseudogene. The CDR3 is made up of 14 amino acids. This CDR3 reads CASSKGGAYNEQFF. The CDR3 coding sequence is TGTGCCAGCAGCAAAGGGGGAGCCTACAATGAGCAGTTCTTC.

This clone was seen ten or more times. This chain connects TRBV7-8 to TRBJ2-1; 9 positions match TRBD2. V trimming: 5 bases; J trimming: 10 bases; junction bases outside the gene matches: 6. The CDR3 is 13 amino acids. Per germline, CDR1 SGHVS and CDR2 FQNEAQ. The DNA for the CDR3 is TGTGCCAGCAGCGCCCCTCTAGCGGGGGAGCAGTTCTTC. This codes for CASSAPLAGEQFF.